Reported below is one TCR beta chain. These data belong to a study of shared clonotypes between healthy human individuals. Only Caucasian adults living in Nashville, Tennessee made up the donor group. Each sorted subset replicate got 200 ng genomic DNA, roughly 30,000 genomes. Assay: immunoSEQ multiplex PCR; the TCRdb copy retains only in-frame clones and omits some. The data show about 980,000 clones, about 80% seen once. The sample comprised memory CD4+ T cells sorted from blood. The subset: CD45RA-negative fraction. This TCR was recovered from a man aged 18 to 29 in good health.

In DNA, the CDR3 is TGTGCCAGCACCCTTCGGACAGGGCCTCAGCCCCAGCATTTT. Translating gives CASTLRTGPQPQHF. This chain uses TRBV28 with TRBJ1-5; 8 bases match TRBD1. V lost 7 bases to trimming and J lost 6 bases; unmatched junction nucleotides: 8. The CDR3 totals 14 residues. Germline V lookup: CDR1 MDHEN, CDR2 SYDVKM.